This entry features one T cell receptor beta chain sequence. Authors' data handling: Nucleated cell number was recorded as an estimate derived from reference gene primer amplification. Generated by immunoSEQ multiplex PCR, the TCRdb table keeps only in-frame clones and is missing some. V and J calls and clone size are given by that table; D and trimming were obtained from the DNA. The table includes just under 350,000 clones, around 91% detected once. This sample was included in a study of blood T cell repertoires in COVID-19. Study-wide context: From T cells, B-cell-depleted T cells, or PBMCs came the material, which was cDNA or gDNA.

The length of the CDR3 is 11 residues. CDR1 and CDR2 from the germline V gene are SGHNT and YENEEA. The V end lost 5 bases, the J end lost 4 bases, and 3 bases lay between the germline ends. Sequences were obtained from peripheral blood. This rearrangement joins TRBV11-3 to TRBJ2-4; D is ambiguous. The TCR originated in a young woman who had recovered from COVID-19. The chain's CDR3 is CASSLKNIQYF. CDR3 coding DNA: TGTGCCAGCAGCCTAAAAAACATTCAGTACTTC.